Presented here are 26 T cell receptor beta chains from one specimen sequenced in a study of post-analysis software for immune sequencing data. Whole-study results and caveats: Elevated frequency relative to controls characterized four or five TRBV segments in patients, TRBV5-6, TRBV5-1 and TRBV20-1 among them.

These receptors' targets are unknown. Unique molecular identifiers featured in each of the TCR beta cDNA libraries. TCRdb redid the calling of the PCR reads with MiXCR, one entry per CDR3 protein. The sample yields about 260,000 distinct CDR3 sequences, about 40% seen once. The sequenced sample was blood. The source of these receptors is a girl aged 10-17 years with multiple sclerosis.

This chain joins TRBV20-1 and TRBJ1-4, with D tentatively TRBD1 (6 bases). The CDR3 spans 15 residues. Germline V gene data show CDR1 as DFQATT and CDR2 as SNEGSKA (reference sequence). Trimming removed 6 bases at V and 7 bases at J, with 21 bases between. The CDR3 is CSAAGGAGRGEKLFF. The CDR3 coding sequence is TGCAGTGCAGCGGGGGGGGCAGGGCGTGGTGAAAAACTGTTTTTT.

The rearrangement links TRBV20-1 to TRBJ2-1; 7 bases are shared with TRBD2. Per germline, CDR1 DFQATT and CDR2 SNEGSKA (reference sequence). With V trimmed by 3 bases and J by 6 bases, 11 bases remained unmatched. The CDR3 consists of 15 residues. This CDR3 reads CSASRTGGSANEQFF. The CDR3 bases are TGCAGTGCTAGTCGGACGGGCGGGAGTGCCAATGAGCAGTTCTTC.

The V gene is TRBV20-1, the J gene TRBJ2-7; either TRBD1 or TRBD2 may fit D (6 bases each). Per germline, CDR1 DFQATT and CDR2 SNEGSKA (reference sequence). The CDR3 consists of 15 residues. V dropped 2 bases and J dropped 2 bases, with 16 bases sitting between them. The CDR3 nucleotides read TGCAGTGCTAGAAGCCCCGGGGGCCCTCCCTACGAGCAGTACTTC. It encodes CSARSPGGPPYEQYF.

The CDR3 DNA is TGTGCCAGCAGTGGAGGTCGGAGGGCGAGAACATATAGCAATCAGCCCCAGCATTTT. It specifies CASSGGRRARTYSNQPQHF. V gene TRBV6-4 combines with J gene TRBJ1-5, with D unresolved. Germline V gene sequence: CDR1 MRHNA, CDR2 SNTAGT. Trimming removed 4 bases at V and 0 bases at J, with 22 bases between. The CDR3 runs 19 residues.

About this clonotype: The junction differs from germline at one of its ends, possibly a read error. The rearrangement uses TRBV3-1 and TRBJ1-2; D gene uncertain. This CDR3 has 15 amino acids. Germline V gives CDR1 LGHDT, CDR2 YNNKEL (reference sequence). CDR3 DNA: TGTGCCGGCAGCCCGGGCCGCTACCACAACTATGGCTACACCTTC. Translated: CAGSPGRYHNYGYTF.

The table lists this clonotype with a few counts. It may be a read error: a sequence one base away is much more abundant. The V call is TRBV5-1, the J call TRBJ2-7; D unclear. The closer fit of TRBJ2-5 to the DNA end suggests the J call may be wrong. CDR3 length: 13 amino acids. Germline CDR1 and CDR2: SGHRS and YFSETQ. The CDR3 nucleotides are TGCGCCAGCATGATTGTGCCAAAAGAGACCCAGTACTTC. Its protein is CASMIVPKETQYF.

This clonotype was counted between two and nine times. The chain uses TRBV28 and TRBJ1-1; 7 bases are shared with TRBD1. Germline values: CDR1 MDHEN, CDR2 SYDVKM. After removal of 9 bases from V and 3 bases from J, the junction contained 7 bases not matched to a gene. CDR3 size: 13 residues. The CDR3 DNA sequence: TGTGCCAGTATGATAGACAGGGACACTGAAGCTTTCTTT. Its protein product is CASMIDRDTEAFF.

The rearrangement uses TRBV20-1 and TRBJ2-4; D possibly corresponds to TRBD1 (6 bases). This CDR3 has 13 amino acids. The V end lost 0 bases, the J end lost 5 bases, and 8 bases lay between the germline ends. CDR1 is DFQATT and CDR2 is SNEGSKA in the germline V gene (reference sequence). The CDR3 DNA sequence: TGCAGTGCTAGAGACTACAGGGAAAACATTCAGTACTTC. Encoded protein: CSARDYRENIQYF.

This clonotype was seen ten or more times. V gene TRBV5-5 combines with J gene TRBJ2-3; either TRBD1 or TRBD2 may fit D (5 bases each). CDR1 and CDR2 from the germline V gene are SGHKS and YYEKEE (reference sequence). The V and J ends lost 3 bases and 10 bases respectively, with 15 bases between them. The CDR3 runs to 13 residues. The CDR3 DNA reads as TGTGCCAGCAGCTCACCCAGTCCGGGGCCGCAGTATTTT. Its protein is CASSSPSPGPQYF.

This clonotype was seen at least ten times. V gene TRBV6-4 combines with J gene TRBJ1-1; unclear D gene. Germline loops: CDR1 MRHNA, CDR2 SNTAGT. V was trimmed by 2 bases and J by 8 bases, leaving 3 bases between them. CDR3 length: 10 amino acids. The CDR3 nucleotides read TGTGCCAGCAGTGACCTCGAAGCTTTCTTT. Translating gives CASSDLEAFF.

As concerns this clonotype: A single base separates this from a much larger clone, so it may be a read error. J is TRBJ2-3 and V is TRBV24-1; 8 bases match TRBD1. With the DNA end fitting TRBJ1-5 better, the J assignment may be wrong. The CDR3 sequence is 16 residues long. CDR1 and CDR2 from the germline V gene are KGHDR and SFDVKD. CDR3 coding DNA: TGTGCCACCAGCCTGACAGGGGCTACTAGCACAGATACGCAGCATTTT. Translation: CATSLTGATSTDTQHF.

V is TRBV19 and J is TRBJ2-4, with a tentative D call TRBD1 (5 bases). This CDR3 is 15 amino acids long. Trimming removed 7 bases from V and 6 bases from J, with 19 bases in between. Germline CDR1 reads LNHDA; CDR2 reads SQIVND (reference sequence). The CDR3 loop is CASTARKGRLNIQYF. CDR3 bases: TGTGCCAGTACCGCCCGCAAGGGGCGGTTAAACATTCAGTACTTC.

With respect to this clonotype: Given a much more abundant clone one base away, this may be a read error. This chain joins TRBV5-1 and TRBJ2-5; the match to TRBD2 covers 8 bases. CDR1 is SGHRS and CDR2 is YFSETQ in the germline V gene. V was clipped by 2 bases and J by 11 bases; unmatched bases: 17. The CDR3 runs 16 residues. CDR3 DNA sequence: TGCGCCAGCAGCTTACTGTGGCGGGGGGCCTACAATGAGCAGTACTTC. Protein: CASSLLWRGAYNEQYF.

V gene TRBV30 combines with J gene TRBJ1-4; a weak D match, TRBD1 (5 bases). V shed 0 bases and J shed 3 bases, with 11 bases lying between them. The V gene's germline CDR1 is GTSNPN and CDR2 SVGIG (reference sequence). CDR3 length: 15 residues. CDR3 sequence: CAWSVQAGPNEKLFF. The CDR3 DNA sequence: TGTGCCTGGAGTGTACAGGCAGGGCCTAATGAAAAACTGTTTTTT.

This clonotype was seen ten or more times. The J gene is TRBJ1-4, the V gene TRBV7-2, with a weak D call TRBD1 (5 bases). The V end lost 7 bases, the J end lost 7 bases, and 22 bases lay between the germline ends. The CDR3 runs 16 residues. The germline CDR1 and CDR2 sequences are SGHTA and FQGNSA. As DNA, the CDR3 is TGTGCCAGCAACCTAAGAGCGGGGGGTAGCTCTGAAAAACTGTTTTTT. Protein sequence: CASNLRAGGSSEKLFF.

The sample holds many counts of this clonotype. The chain uses TRBV4-2 and TRBJ2-5; no clear D gene. There are 15 residues in the CDR3. Germline CDR1 LGHNA, CDR2 YNFKEQ. The V end was cut by 0 bases, the J end by 1 base, with 9 bases between. The CDR3 is CASSQDKPGQETQYF. The DNA of the CDR3 is TGTGCCAGCAGCCAAGATAAGCCGGGCCAAGAGACCCAGTACTTC.

This clonotype has just a few counts. This chain connects TRBV4-1 to TRBJ2-7, with D possibly being TRBD1 (6 bases). The germline V gene encodes CDR1 MGHRA and CDR2 YSYEKL. There are 16 residues in the CDR3. V lost 3 bases and J 1 base, leaving 16 bases between the germline ends. The CDR3 here is CASSQEKTGWSYEQYF. The DNA for the CDR3 is TGCGCCAGCAGCCAGGAAAAGACAGGATGGTCCTACGAGCAGTACTTC.

The chain's CDR3 is CASSPLSRLRVYNEQFF. As DNA, the CDR3 is TGCGCCAGCAGCCCCCTCTCTCGCTTGCGGGTTTACAATGAGCAGTTCTTC. The V call is TRBV5-1, the J call TRBJ2-1; maybe TRBD2 (5 bases). There are 17 residues in the CDR3. Per the germline V gene, CDR1 is SGHRS and CDR2 is YFSETQ. V shed 4 bases and J shed 4 bases, with 21 bases lying between them.

In its sample, this clonotype was seen a few times. The CDR3 here is CASSQAGTTNEKLFF. The CDR3 DNA sequence: TGTGCCAGCAGTCAGGCCGGTACAACTAATGAAAAACTGTTTTTT. The chain uses TRBV25-1 and TRBJ1-4; D call uncertain. The CDR3 runs 15 residues. V lost 5 bases to trimming and J lost 0 bases, with 10 bases between them. CDR1 MGHDK and CDR2 SYGVNS come from the germline V gene.

The V call is TRBV3-1, the J call TRBJ1-2; perhaps TRBD1 as D (6 bases). The CDR3 has 14 amino acids. V was trimmed by 5 bases and J by 4 bases, leaving 14 bases between them. Germline values: CDR1 LGHDT, CDR2 YNNKEL (reference sequence). The CDR3 nucleotides are TGTGCCAGCAGCTTCGGACAGACGAGCTATGGCTACACCTTC. Translating gives CASSFGQTSYGYTF.

This clonotype was picked up many times. The V call is TRBV2, the J call TRBJ2-3, with 8 bases matching TRBD2. CDR1 and CDR2 from the germline V gene are SNHLY and FYNNEI. The CDR3 runs to 15 residues. Unmatched junction bases numbered 3, after V lost 3 bases and J lost 1 base. The CDR3 region has the DNA TGTGCCAGCAGTGACGCGACTAGCGGCACAGATACGCAGTATTTT. Its translation: CASSDATSGTDTQYF.

The V gene is TRBV20-1, the J gene TRBJ1-2, with D possibly being TRBD1 (5 bases). V lost 7 bases, J lost 0 bases, and 9 bases lay in between. The CDR3 spans 12 residues. Germline loops: CDR1 DFQATT, CDR2 SNEGSKA (reference sequence). This chain's CDR3 is CSVLDTNYGYTF. The CDR3 region has the DNA TGCAGTGTTCTGGACACTAACTATGGCTACACCTTC.

Turning to this clonotype: This may come from a read error, since a much larger clone is one base off. The J gene is TRBJ1-2, the V gene TRBV27; 12 bases are a match to TRBD1. The CDR3 extends over 18 amino acids. Germline loops: CDR1 MNHEY, CDR2 SMNVEV (reference sequence). The trim removed 4 bases at V and 5 bases at J, leaving 14 bases unmatched. CDR3 sequence reads: CASSSTPPGQGAEYGYTF. As DNA, the CDR3 is TGTGCCAGCAGTTCCACACCCCCGGGACAGGGGGCTGAATATGGCTACACCTTC.

This clonotype appeared a few times. J is TRBJ1-1 and V is TRBV5-1; no clear D gene. The V end lost 4 bases, the J end lost 11 bases, and 24 bases lay between the germline ends. Germline loops: CDR1 SGHRS, CDR2 YFSETQ. This CDR3 has 15 residues. The DNA of the CDR3 is TGCGCCAGCAGCCTTCGCACACCGGGCCCTCGGGCGGCTTTCTTT. It specifies CASSLRTPGPRAAFF.

J is TRBJ2-5 and V is TRBV5-1; D uncertain. The end of the DNA aligns better with TRBJ2-7, so the J call may be wrong. Germline V gene lookup returns CDR1 SGHRS and CDR2 YFSETQ. CDR3 size: 15 residues. In DNA, the CDR3 is TGCGCCAGCAGCTCGGGCCTAGGATGGACCTACGAGCAGTACTTC. Protein: CASSSGLGWTYEQYF.

The chain's CDR3 is CASSDIQEAGYGYTF. The CDR3 region has the DNA TGTGCCAGCAGCGACATTCAGGAAGCGGGCTATGGCTACACCTTC. V and J are TRBV2 and TRBJ1-2, with D unclear. This CDR3 comprises 15 residues. V lost 6 bases and J 4 bases, leaving 18 bases between the germline ends. CDR1 and CDR2 from the germline V gene are SNHLY and FYNNEI.